The 32 T cell receptor beta chains below were found in one sample sequenced in a study of vaccination effects on CD4 cells after COVID-19. Profiled with immunoSEQ multiplex PCR; TCRdb holds only in-frame clones, not every one. The data hold approximately 30,000 clones, with around 72% observed a single time. Viral peptide pool expansion of antigen-specific CD4+ T cells preceded sequencing in the ViraFEST assay. Once cultured for about 9 days, the cells underwent separation to obtain CD4+ T cells. The study found no prior SARS-CoV-2 infection in the vaccine recipients, who tested negative for nucleocapsid antibodies. The antigens these receptors bind are not known. The material was CD4+ T cells from PBMCs cultured with SARS-CoV-2 spike peptides, obtained before COVID-19 vaccination. These TCRs come from a human donor who received a COVID-19 vaccine.

The gene calls are TRBV3-1 (or the pseudogene TRBV3-2) and TRBJ1-3; D is perhaps TRBD1 (5 bases). This CDR3 region has 15 residues. CDR1 and CDR2 (germline): LGHDT, YNNKEL (reference sequence). V was trimmed by 0 bases and J by 6 bases, leaving 12 bases between them. In DNA, the CDR3 is TGTGCCAGCAGCCAAGAATGGGGCGACGCAAACACCATATATTTT. Its protein is CASSQEWGDANTIYF.

The rearrangement uses TRBV5-1 and TRBJ2-6; D unclear. There are 20 residues in the CDR3. CDR1 is SGHRS and CDR2 is YFSETQ in the germline V gene. The V gene lost 1 base and the J gene lost 4 bases, with 24 bases spanning the gap. In DNA, the CDR3 is TGCGCCAGCAGCTTGATCGTTCCGCGCGGCCGGGCGAGGGGGGCCAACGTCCTGACTTTC. Its translation is CASSLIVPRGRARGANVLTF.

The chain links TRBV30 to TRBJ1-4; 7 bases fit TRBD1. Germline V gives CDR1 GTSNPN, CDR2 SVGIG (reference sequence). With V trimmed by 3 bases and J by 10 bases, 8 bases remained unmatched. The CDR3 loop spans 13 amino acids. CDR3 coding DNA: TGTGCCTGGAGCGCGACAGGGAACGGAAAACTGTTTTTT. Its protein is CAWSATGNGKLFF.

This chain uses TRBV25-1 with TRBJ2-2; 7 bases are shared with TRBD1. V trimming: 7 bases; J trimming: 4 bases; junction bases outside the gene matches: 6. CDR3 length: 14 residues. Germline lookup yields CDR1 MGHDK and CDR2 SYGVNS. CDR3 protein: CASNRAGGTGELFF. The CDR3 DNA reads TGTGCCAGCAATAGGGCAGGGGGCACCGGGGAGCTGTTTTTT.

The chain combines TRBV7-2 with TRBJ1-1; D gene ambiguous. CDR1 is SGHTA and CDR2 is FQGNSA in the germline V gene. With 4 bases removed from V and 1 base from J, the gap between germline ends came to 13 bases. This CDR3 region has 15 residues. CDR3 DNA sequence: TGTGCCAGCAGCTCGCGGGCCTGGGCGAACACTGAAGCTTTCTTT. Amino acids: CASSSRAWANTEAFF.

The chain links TRBV19 to TRBJ1-4; TRBD1 aligns across 7 bases. Germline assignment: CDR1 LNHDA and CDR2 SQIVND (reference sequence). Germline trimming cut 4 bases from V and 7 bases from J; bases unmatched to any gene: 6. There are 14 residues in the CDR3. In DNA form, the CDR3 reads TGTGCCAGTAGTAGCCGGGGGACAGCTGAAAAACTGTTTTTT. Translation: CASSSRGTAEKLFF.

The CDR3 nucleotides are TGTGCCAGCAGCTCCCCTCCCCGGGACAGGGTGAGTGGTGAGCAGTTCTTC. The encoded protein is CASSSPPRDRVSGEQFF. This chain links TRBV9 with TRBJ2-1; 9 bases are shared with TRBD1. CDR3 length: 17 amino acids. Germline CDR1 reads SGDLS; CDR2 reads YYNGEE. V was clipped by 4 bases and J by 9 bases; unmatched bases: 17.

Worth noting for this clone: Other DNA sequences in this sample translate to the same CDR3. Here the CDR3 DNA reads TGCGCCAGCAGCCTGCAGGGCTACGAGCAGTACTTC. Amino acid sequence: CASSLQGYEQYF. This chain joins TRBV5-1 and TRBJ2-7; weak D call: TRBD1 (5 bases). The CDR3 is 12 amino acids. The V end was cut by 4 bases, the J end by 3 bases, with 8 bases between. The germline CDR1 and CDR2 sequences are SGHRS and YFSETQ.

The chain joins TRBV28 to TRBJ2-7; 11 nucleotides align to TRBD1. J lost 3 bases, V lost 5 bases, and 9 bases had no gene match. Germline lookup yields CDR1 MDHEN and CDR2 SYDVKM. This CDR3 comprises 16 residues. DNA of the CDR3: TGTGCCAGCAGTGCCCGGCCGGGACAGGGGGTCTACGAGCAGTACTTC. Translating it yields CASSARPGQGVYEQYF. Drawing the rest from reference TRBV28 and TRBJ2-7, the complete variable domain is DVKVTQSSRYLVKRTGEKVFLECVQDMDHENMFWYRQDPGLGLRLIYFSYDVKMKEKGDIPEGYSVSREKKERFSLILESASTNQTSMYLCASSARPGQGVYEQYFGPGTRLTVT.

The chain uses TRBV9 and TRBJ2-5; 10 bases align to TRBD2. CDR1 is SGDLS and CDR2 is YYNGEE in the germline V gene. The trim removed 2 bases at V and 2 bases at J, leaving 6 bases unmatched. The CDR3 has 16 amino acids. Here the CDR3 reads CASSVYGLAEQETQYF. The CDR3 DNA reads as TGTGCCAGCAGCGTTTATGGACTAGCGGAACAAGAGACCCAGTACTTC. The complete variable domain, with remaining parts taken from reference TRBV9 and TRBJ2-5, reads DSGVTQTPKHLITATGQRVTLRCSPRSGDLSVYWYQQSLDQGLQFLIQYYNGEERAKGNILERFSAQQFPDLHSELNLSSLELGDSALYFCASSVYGLAEQETQYFGPGTRLLVL.

V and J are TRBV11-2 and TRBJ1-1; D is undetermined. Germline V gene sequence: CDR1 SGHAT, CDR2 FQNNGV. The V gene lost 1 base and the J gene lost 8 bases, with 17 bases spanning the gap. CDR3 size: 15 residues. The CDR3 sequence is CASSLAQNSVLEAFF. CDR3 nucleotide sequence: TGTGCCAGCAGCTTAGCCCAAAACAGCGTTTTGGAAGCTTTCTTT.

This chain joins TRBV12-2 and TRBJ2-3; no DNA check was done on the table's D call, TRBD2. TRBV12-2 is listed as a pseudogene. The CDR3 loop spans 13 amino acids. The CDR3 sequence is CASRLVVADTQYF. CDR3 DNA: TGTGCAAGTCGCTTAGTGGTAGCAGATACGCAGTATTTT.

This clone appeared a few times. J is TRBJ1-6 and V is TRBV7-3; D is unclear. The CDR3 extends over 14 amino acids. V was trimmed by 3 bases and J by 4 bases, leaving 7 bases between them. Germline loops: CDR1 SGHTA, CDR2 FQGTGA. This chain's CDR3 is CASSLETYNSPLHF. The CDR3 DNA reads TGTGCCAGCAGCTTGGAAACATATAATTCACCCCTCCACTTT. Full variable domain (remainder filled in from reference TRBV7-3 and TRBJ1-6): GAGVSQTPSNKVTEKGKYVELRCDPISGHTALYWYRQSLGQGPEFLIYFQGTGAADDSGLPNDRFFAVRPEGSVSTLKIQRTERGDSAVYLCASSLETYNSPLHFGNGTRLTVT.

The chain is built from TRBV27 and TRBJ2-7; 7 positions match TRBD1. The CDR3 is made up of 22 amino acids. The V gene's germline CDR1 is MNHEY and CDR2 SMNVEV (reference sequence). Trimming cost V 7 bases and J 3 bases; bases outside gene matches: 33. The CDR3 loop reads CASKFISAGPNEGATAIYEQYF. The CDR3, as DNA: TGTGCCAGCAAATTTATTTCGGCGGGCCCTAACGAGGGGGCTACTGCCATCTACGAGCAGTACTTC.

This clone is medium-sized (0.01 to 0.1%) within its sample. The chain is built from TRBV3-1 (or the pseudogene TRBV3-2) and TRBJ2-7; 14 bases agree with TRBD2. The CDR3 extends over 19 amino acids. Germline assignment: CDR1 LGHDT and CDR2 YNNKEL (reference sequence). V lost 4 bases, J lost 0 bases, and 11 bases stayed unmatched. The CDR3 sequence is CASSRKAPGLAGASYEQYF. The CDR3 region has the DNA TGTGCCAGCAGCCGCAAAGCTCCGGGACTAGCGGGAGCCTCCTACGAGCAGTACTTC.

Here the CDR3 DNA reads TGTGCCAGCAGCTTAAGCCGGGGTCTACGCACAGATACGCAGTATTTT. Its protein is CASSLSRGLRTDTQYF. This sequence joins TRBV13 and TRBJ2-3; D may be TRBD2 (5 bases). This CDR3 region has 16 residues. Trimming removed 2 bases from V and 1 base from J, with 13 bases in between. Germline CDR1 and CDR2: PRHDT and FYEKMQ (reference sequence).

The chain carries TRBV28 and TRBJ2-2; tentative D call: TRBD2 (6 bases). V was clipped by 6 bases and J by 1 base, with 12 bases between them. CDR3 length: 15 residues. Germline CDR1 and CDR2: MDHEN and SYDVKM. The CDR3 loop reads CASSPGGVNTGELFF. In nucleotides, the CDR3 is TGTGCCAGCAGCCCAGGCGGGGTGAACACCGGGGAGCTGTTTTTT.

Only one count was recorded for this clone. The V and J genes are TRBV12-3 or TRBV12-4 and TRBJ1-1, with unresolved D. This CDR3 region has 12 residues. Trimming removed 3 bases from V and 5 bases from J, with 7 bases in between. CDR3 amino acids: CASSFVGTEAFF. In DNA form, the CDR3 reads TGTGCCAGCAGTTTCGTTGGGACTGAAGCTTTCTTT.

The chain couples TRBV6-5 to TRBJ1-1, with TRBD1 matching over 7 bases. Per the germline V gene, CDR1 is MNHEY and CDR2 is SVGAGI. CDR3 length equals 11 residues. Trimming removed 6 bases from V and 10 bases from J; junction bases left unmatched: 5. The CDR3 DNA sequence: TGTGCCAGCAGACGACAGGGCAGAGCTTTCTTT. The encoded protein is CASRRQGRAFF.

The rearrangement uses TRBV5-1 and TRBJ2-7; 12 bases match TRBD1. Germline assignment: CDR1 SGHRS and CDR2 YFSETQ. Trimming cost V 3 bases and J 4 bases; bases outside gene matches: 11. CDR3 size: 17 residues. CDR3 in DNA: TGCGCCAGCAGCTCCGGTGTGGGACAGGGGGCTTGGTACGAGCAGTACTTC. It specifies CASSSGVGQGAWYEQYF.

There are a few counts of this clone. The chain recombines TRBV28 with TRBJ1-5; no reliable D call. Germline-derived CDR1 and CDR2 are MDHEN and SYDVKM. V lost 7 bases, J lost 4 bases, and 11 bases lay in between. This CDR3 has 13 amino acids. The CDR3 reads CASNASPNQPQHF. The CDR3 region has the DNA TGTGCCAGCAATGCCAGCCCGAATCAGCCCCAGCATTTT.

This chain links TRBV7-2 with TRBJ1-5, with TRBD1 identical over 7 bases. The CDR3 consists of 14 residues. CDR1 is SGHTA and CDR2 is FQGNSA in the germline V gene. Trimming removed 5 bases from V and 6 bases from J; junction bases left unmatched: 7. The CDR3 DNA follows: TGTGCCAGCAGCCCTCGACAGGGCCCTCAGCCCCAGCATTTT. This gives the protein CASSPRQGPQPQHF. The full variable domain, completed using reference TRBV7-2 and TRBJ1-5, is GAGVSQSPSNKVTEKGKDVELRCDPISGHTALYWYRQSLGQGLEFLIYFQGNSAPDKSGLPSDRFSAERTGGSVSTLTIQRTQQEDSAVYLCASSPRQGPQPQHFGDGTRLSIL.

The chain uses TRBV5-1 and TRBJ2-3; D is perhaps TRBD2 (5 bases). CDR1 SGHRS and CDR2 YFSETQ come from the germline V gene. V gave up 1 base and J gave up 4 bases, with 13 bases separating them. CDR3 length equals 15 residues. CDR3 region: CASSLNGVSADTQYF. The DNA of the CDR3 is TGCGCCAGCAGCTTGAACGGGGTTAGCGCAGATACGCAGTATTTT.

The chain uses TRBV15 and TRBJ1-2; D is unclear. Germline assignment: CDR1 LNHNV and CDR2 YYDKDF (reference sequence). The CDR3 is 15 residues long. The V gene lost 0 bases and the J gene lost 5 bases, with 13 bases spanning the gap. The CDR3 DNA reads TGTGCCACCAGCAGAGATCAGAGGTACGGGTATGGCTACACCTTC. It yields the protein CATSRDQRYGYGYTF. Combining the CDR3 with reference TRBV15 and TRBJ1-2 gives the whole variable domain DAMVIQNPRYQVTQFGKPVTLSCSQTLNHNVMYWYQQKSSQAPKLLFHYYDKDFNNEADTPDNFQSRRPNTSFCFLDIRSPGLGDTAMYLCATSRDQRYGYGYTFGSGTRLTVV.

The chain links TRBV10-3 to TRBJ2-6; the D call may be TRBD1 or TRBD2 (5 bases each). The CDR3 spans 16 residues. The germline V gene encodes CDR1 ENHRY and CDR2 SYGVKD. V was cut by 0 bases and J by 4 bases, with 10 bases left in between. The CDR3 nucleotides are TGTGCCATCAGTGAGTCTCACGGGGCCGGGGCCAACGTCCTGACTTTC. As protein: CAISESHGAGANVLTF.

This chain links TRBV4-3 with TRBJ1-5; maybe TRBD1 (6 bases). Trimming left V 0 bases short and J 7 bases short, with 10 bases between. This CDR3 has 14 amino acids. CDR1 is LGHNA and CDR2 is YSLEER in the germline V gene. This chain's CDR3 is CASSQDRGMQPQHF. In DNA form, the CDR3 reads TGCGCCAGCAGCCAAGATAGGGGGATGCAGCCCCAGCATTTT.

The genes are TRBV11-2 and TRBJ1-1; D unclear. Trimming stripped 0 bases from V and 3 bases from J, with 5 bases between. The CDR3 is made up of 13 amino acids. Germline assignment: CDR1 SGHAT and CDR2 FQNNGV. This chain's CDR3 is CASSLERYTEAFF. CDR3 DNA: TGTGCCAGCAGCTTAGAGAGGTACACTGAAGCTTTCTTT.

The V gene is TRBV5-1, the J gene TRBJ1-1, with 8 bases aligning to TRBD1. Germline V CDR1 and CDR2: SGHRS, YFSETQ. The CDR3 is 13 amino acids. Trimming at V came to 5 bases and at J to 7 bases, leaving 7 bases not matched to a gene. CDR3 loop: CASRDRVGLEAFF. In DNA, the CDR3 is TGCGCCAGCAGGGACAGGGTGGGACTTGAAGCTTTCTTT.

The gene calls are TRBV2 and TRBJ2-3; no reliable D call. The germline V gene has CDR1 SNHLY and CDR2 FYNNEI. The V end was cut by 2 bases, the J end by 10 bases, with 10 bases between. This CDR3 region has 12 residues. DNA for the CDR3: TGTGCCAGCAGTGAAAATTTTAACGCGCAGTATTTT. This sequence encodes CASSENFNAQYF.

The chain carries TRBV10-3 and TRBJ1-6; D may be TRBD1 (5 bases). Trimming cost V 4 bases and J 9 bases, with 16 bases left between them. The germline CDR1 and CDR2 sequences are ENHRY and SYGVKD. This CDR3 is built from 15 residues. Here the CDR3 DNA reads TGTGCCATCAGTGCGGGGCTGGGAGGATCTTCACCCCTCCACTTT. Its protein product is CAISAGLGGSSPLHF.

The chain's CDR3 is CATHAGTNSGANVLTF. CDR3 nucleotide sequence: TGTGCCACCCACGCGGGGACCAACTCTGGGGCCAACGTCCTGACTTTC. V and J are TRBV19 and TRBJ2-6; tentatively, D is TRBD2 (6 bases). CDR3 size: 16 residues. Germline CDR1 LNHDA, CDR2 SQIVND (reference sequence). The germline V and J ends were trimmed by 10 bases and 0 bases, with 16 bases remaining between them.

The V gene is TRBV29-1, the J gene TRBJ1-1; a possible D gene is TRBD1 (5 bases). There are 13 residues in the CDR3. V dropped 4 bases and J dropped 1 base, with 10 bases sitting between them. Looked up from germline, CDR1 is SQVTM and CDR2 is ANQGSEA. For the CDR3, the DNA is TGCAGCGTTGTAGGGACGGGGAACACTGAAGCTTTCTTT. The encoded protein is CSVVGTGNTEAFF.